A selection of T cell receptor beta chains follows, all from one sample in a study of OX40 agonist ivuxolimab in advanced cancers. Libraries were prepared by immunoSEQ multiplex PCR; TCRdb keeps only in-frame clonotypes and omits some of them. This sample has approximately 60,000 clones, with about 94% found just once. The source material was CD4+ or CD8+ T cells sorted from blood, sampled in a trial of the OX40 agonist ivuxolimab. The receptors come from an adult with an advanced solid tumor such as melanoma, head and neck, liver or kidney cancer. Both conserved end residues are part of each CDR3. The D gene is left open where the match is weak. A clone size is listed for some rows: how often the clone was seen (once, few, many), or a class if it is expanded.

TRBV9,TRBJ2-3,TRBD2,-,CASSVTQGLAGGRADTQYF,TGTGCCAGCAGCGTCACCCAGGGACTAGCGGGAGGTCGCGCAGATACGCAGTATTTT
TRBV9,TRBJ2-2,TRBD1,-,CASRRQGTGELFF,TGTGCCAGCAGAAGACAGGGTACCGGGGAGCTGTTTTTT
TRBV7-3,TRBJ1-5,-,-,CASSLKGGPSNQPQHF,TGTGCCAGCAGCTTAAAGGGAGGACCTAGCAATCAGCCCCAGCATTTT
TRBV7-6,TRBJ1-5,-,-,CASSLAPSGSNQPQHF,TGTGCCAGCAGCTTAGCCCCGTCGGGGAGCAATCAGCCCCAGCATTTT
TRBV27,TRBJ2-1,TRBD1,-,CASSPLLTTGSNEQFF,TGTGCCAGCAGTCCCCTCCTGACGACAGGGAGCAATGAGCAGTTCTTC
TRBV13,TRBJ2-3,-,-,CASSSPQRQYF,TGTGCCAGCAGCTCCCCCCAAAGGCAGTATTTT
TRBV7-9,TRBJ1-2,-,-,CASSPGKTNYGYTF,TGTGCCAGCAGCCCCGGGAAGACCAACTATGGCTACACCTTC
TRBV7-9,TRBJ1-2,-,-,CASAGSYGYTF,TGTGCCAGCGCGGGAAGCTATGGCTACACCTTC
TRBV7-9,TRBJ1-2,TRBD1,-,CASSLGTETCTF,TGTGCCAGCAGTTTAGGGACAGAAACCTGCACCTTC
TRBV10-3,TRBJ1-1,TRBD1,-,CAISKLLTGEKWNTEAFF,TGTGCCATCAGTAAGCTCTTAACAGGGGAGAAGTGGAACACTGAAGCTTTCTTT
TRBV28,TRBJ2-7,TRBD2,medium-sized,CASSFTRLAGEQYF,TGTGCCAGCAGTTTCACCCGGCTAGCGGGAGAGCAGTACTTC
TRBV5-1,TRBJ2-7,TRBD2,-,CASSSIAGGPFVEQYF,TGCGCCAGCAGCTCCATAGCGGGAGGGCCCTTTGTCGAGCAGTACTTC
TRBV9,TRBJ2-3,TRBD2,-,CASSGQREGITDTQYF,TGTGCCAGCAGCGGCCAGCGGGAGGGGATCACAGATACGCAGTATTTT
TRBV6-5,TRBJ2-7,-,-,CASTHLTTGYYEQYF,TGTGCCAGCACCCACCTAACGACAGGATACTACGAGCAGTACTTC
TRBV10-3,TRBJ2-3,TRBD2,-,CAISESWVAGGLADTQYF,TGTGCCATCAGTGAGTCGTGGGTAGCGGGAGGGCTCGCAGATACGCAGTATTTT
TRBV9,TRBJ2-3,TRBD2,-,CASSDTSGRFADTQYF,TGTGCCAGCAGCGATACTAGCGGGAGGTTTGCAGATACGCAGTATTTT
TRBV7-6,TRBJ2-1,TRBD2,once,CASSSGLAGALGYNEQFF,TGTGCCAGCAGCTCAGGACTAGCGGGAGCGCTAGGTTACAATGAGCAGTTCTTC
TRBV6-1,TRBJ2-1,-,-,CASSEGPGVVVFYEQFF,TGTGCCAGCAGTGAAGGGCCAGGGGTAGTCGTATTTTATGAGCAGTTCTTC
TRBV6-6,TRBJ1-2,-,-,CASSYEGNYGYTF,TGTGCCAGCAGTTACGAGGGTAACTATGGCTACACCTTC
TRBV27,TRBJ2-7,-,-,CASSSIGRDYEQYF,TGTGCCAGCAGTTCCATCGGCAGGGACTACGAGCAGTACTTC
TRBV6-1,TRBJ2-7,TRBD2,few,CASTDWGEGDEQYF,TGTGCCAGCACGGACTGGGGGGAGGGCGACGAGCAGTACTTC
TRBV11-1,TRBJ2-3,-,-,CASSPSGVEQYF,TGTGCCAGCAGCCCATCGGGGGTCGAGCAGTATTTT
TRBV29-1,TRBJ2-7,-,-,CSVPGTPYEQYF,TGCAGCGTTCCCGGGACCCCCTACGAGCAGTACTTC
TRBV27,TRBJ2-1,-,-,CASAKGYYNEQFF,TGTGCCAGCGCTAAGGGGTACTACAATGAGCAGTTCTTC
TRBV10-3,TRBJ1-4,-,-,CAIRAGGNEKLFF,TGTGCCATCAGGGCCGGTGGTAATGAAAAACTGTTTTTT
TRBV29-1,TRBJ2-1,-,-,CSVEFGGGFNEQFF,TGCAGCGTTGAATTTGGGGGCGGGTTCAATGAGCAGTTCTTC
TRBV5-1,TRBJ2-2,TRBD2,once,CASSLERGLAGWDTGELFF,TGCGCCAGCAGCTTGGAGCGGGGGCTAGCGGGCTGGGACACCGGGGAGCTGTTTTTT
TRBV29-1,TRBJ2-7,-,-,CSVEVAVYEQYF,TGCAGCGTTGAGGTAGCGGTCTACGAGCAGTACTTC
TRBV29-1,TRBJ2-5,-,-,CSVEKSTRQETQYF,TGCAGCGTTGAAAAATCGACGAGACAAGAGACCCAGTACTTC
TRBV4-1,TRBJ2-3,TRBD2,-,CASSQVGLAGDTQYF,TGCGCCAGCAGCCAAGTGGGACTAGCGGGAGATACGCAGTATTTT
TRBV7-8,TRBJ2-7,-,-,CASSLEGHEQYF,TGTGCCAGCAGCTTAGAGGGACACGAGCAGTACTTC
TRBV5-1,TRBJ1-2,-,-,CASSLAGRSF,TGCGCCAGCAGCTTGGCCGGTCGCTCCTTC